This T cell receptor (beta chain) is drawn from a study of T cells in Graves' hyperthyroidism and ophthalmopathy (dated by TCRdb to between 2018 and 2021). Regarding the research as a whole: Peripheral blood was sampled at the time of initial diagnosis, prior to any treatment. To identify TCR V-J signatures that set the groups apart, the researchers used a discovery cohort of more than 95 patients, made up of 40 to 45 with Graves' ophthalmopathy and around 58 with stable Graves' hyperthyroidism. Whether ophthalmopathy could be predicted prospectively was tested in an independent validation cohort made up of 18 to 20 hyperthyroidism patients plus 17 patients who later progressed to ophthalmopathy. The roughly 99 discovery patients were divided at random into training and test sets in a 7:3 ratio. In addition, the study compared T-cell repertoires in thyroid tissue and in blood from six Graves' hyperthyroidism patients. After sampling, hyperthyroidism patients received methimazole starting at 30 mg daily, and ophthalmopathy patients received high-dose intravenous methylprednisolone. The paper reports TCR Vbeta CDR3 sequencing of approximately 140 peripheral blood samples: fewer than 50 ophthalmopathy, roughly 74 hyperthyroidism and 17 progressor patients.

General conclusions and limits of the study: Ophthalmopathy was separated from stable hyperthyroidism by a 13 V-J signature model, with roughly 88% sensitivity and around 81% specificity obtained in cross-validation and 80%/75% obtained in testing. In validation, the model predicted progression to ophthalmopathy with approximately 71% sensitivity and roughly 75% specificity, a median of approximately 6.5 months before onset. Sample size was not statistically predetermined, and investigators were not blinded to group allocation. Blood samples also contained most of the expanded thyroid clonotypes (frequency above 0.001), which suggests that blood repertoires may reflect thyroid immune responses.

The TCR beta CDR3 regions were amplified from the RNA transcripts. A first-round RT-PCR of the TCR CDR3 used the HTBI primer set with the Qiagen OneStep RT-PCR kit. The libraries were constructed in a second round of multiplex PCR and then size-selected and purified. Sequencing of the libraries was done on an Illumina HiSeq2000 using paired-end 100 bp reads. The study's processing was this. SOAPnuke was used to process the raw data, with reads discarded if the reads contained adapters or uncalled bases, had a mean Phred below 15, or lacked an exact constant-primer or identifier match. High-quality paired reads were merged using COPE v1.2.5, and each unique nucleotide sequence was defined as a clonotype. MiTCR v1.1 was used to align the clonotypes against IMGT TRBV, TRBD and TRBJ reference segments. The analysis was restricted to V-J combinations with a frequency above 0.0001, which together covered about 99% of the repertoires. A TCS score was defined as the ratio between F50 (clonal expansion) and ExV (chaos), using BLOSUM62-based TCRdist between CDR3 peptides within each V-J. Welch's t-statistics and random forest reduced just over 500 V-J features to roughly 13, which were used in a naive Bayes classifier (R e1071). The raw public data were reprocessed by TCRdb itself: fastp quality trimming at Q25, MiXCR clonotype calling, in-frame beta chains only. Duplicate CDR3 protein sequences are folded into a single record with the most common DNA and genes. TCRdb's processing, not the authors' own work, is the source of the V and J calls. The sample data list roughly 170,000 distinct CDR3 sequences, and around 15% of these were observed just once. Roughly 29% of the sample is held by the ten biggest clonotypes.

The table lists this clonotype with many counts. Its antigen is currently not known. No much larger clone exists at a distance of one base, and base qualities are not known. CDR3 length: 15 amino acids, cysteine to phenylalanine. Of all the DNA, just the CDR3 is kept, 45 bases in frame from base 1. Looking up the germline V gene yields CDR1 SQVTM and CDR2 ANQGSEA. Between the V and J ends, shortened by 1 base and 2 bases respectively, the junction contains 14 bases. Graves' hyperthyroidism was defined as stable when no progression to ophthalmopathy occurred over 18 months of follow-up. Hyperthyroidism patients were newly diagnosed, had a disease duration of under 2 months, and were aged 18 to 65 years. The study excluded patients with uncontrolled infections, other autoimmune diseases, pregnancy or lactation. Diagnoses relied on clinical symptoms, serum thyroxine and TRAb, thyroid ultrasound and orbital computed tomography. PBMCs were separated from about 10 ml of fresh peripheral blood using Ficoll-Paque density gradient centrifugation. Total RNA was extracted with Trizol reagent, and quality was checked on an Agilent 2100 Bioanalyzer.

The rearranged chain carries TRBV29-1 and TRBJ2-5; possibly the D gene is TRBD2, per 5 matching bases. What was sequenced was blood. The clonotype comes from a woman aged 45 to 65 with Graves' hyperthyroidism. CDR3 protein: CSVEARGGRQETQYF. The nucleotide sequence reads TGCAGCGTTGAAGCTCGGGGTGGAAGGCAAGAGACCCAGTACTTC. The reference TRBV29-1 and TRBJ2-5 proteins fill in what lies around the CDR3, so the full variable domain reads SAVISQKPSRDICQRGTSLTIQCQVDSQVTMMFWYRQQPGQSLTLIATANQGSEATYESGFVIDKFPISRPNLTFSTLTVSNMSPEDSSIYLCSVEARGGRQETQYFGPGTRLLVL.